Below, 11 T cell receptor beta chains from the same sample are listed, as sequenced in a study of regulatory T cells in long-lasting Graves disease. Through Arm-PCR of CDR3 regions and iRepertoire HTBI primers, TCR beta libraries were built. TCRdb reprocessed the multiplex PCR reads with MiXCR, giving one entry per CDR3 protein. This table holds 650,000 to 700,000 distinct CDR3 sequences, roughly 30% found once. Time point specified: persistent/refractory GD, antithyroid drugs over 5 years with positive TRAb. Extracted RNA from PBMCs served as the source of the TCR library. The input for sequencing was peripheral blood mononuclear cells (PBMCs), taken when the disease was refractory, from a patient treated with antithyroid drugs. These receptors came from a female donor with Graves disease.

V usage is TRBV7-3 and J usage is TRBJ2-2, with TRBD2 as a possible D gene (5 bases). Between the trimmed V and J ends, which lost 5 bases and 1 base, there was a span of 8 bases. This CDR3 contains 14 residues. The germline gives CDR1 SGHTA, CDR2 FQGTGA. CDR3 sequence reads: CASSKLENTGELFF. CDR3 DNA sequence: TGTGCCAGCAGCAAACTAGAGAACACCGGGGAGCTGTTTTTT.

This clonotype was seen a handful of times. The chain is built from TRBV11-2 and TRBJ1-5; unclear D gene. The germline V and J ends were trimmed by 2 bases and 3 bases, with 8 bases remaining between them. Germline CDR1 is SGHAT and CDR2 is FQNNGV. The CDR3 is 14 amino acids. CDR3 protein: CASSLKGSNQPQHF. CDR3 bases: TGTGCCAGCAGCTTAAAAGGGTCCAATCAGCCCCAGCATTTT.

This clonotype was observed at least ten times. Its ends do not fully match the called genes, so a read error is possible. The CDR3 nucleotides read TGTGCCAGCAGTTTAAAACAGAACACTGAAGCTTTCTTT. Protein sequence: CASSLKQNTEAFF. The rearrangement links TRBV5-1 to TRBJ1-1; D is unclear. Germline V gene sequence: CDR1 SGHRS, CDR2 YFSETQ. The length of the CDR3 is 13 residues.

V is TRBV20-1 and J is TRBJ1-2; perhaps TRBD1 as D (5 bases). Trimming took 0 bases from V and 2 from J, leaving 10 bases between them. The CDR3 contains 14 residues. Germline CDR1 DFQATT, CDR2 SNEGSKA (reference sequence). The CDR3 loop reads CSARDGDANYGYTF. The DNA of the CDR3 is TGCAGTGCTAGAGACGGGGACGCAAACTATGGCTACACCTTC.

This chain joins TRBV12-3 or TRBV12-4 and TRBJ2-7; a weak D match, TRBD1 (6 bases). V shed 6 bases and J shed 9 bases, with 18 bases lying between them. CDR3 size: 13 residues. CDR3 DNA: TGTGCCAGCAGCTCAGGACAGATCGTGGGGCAGTACTTC. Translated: CASSSGQIVGQYF.

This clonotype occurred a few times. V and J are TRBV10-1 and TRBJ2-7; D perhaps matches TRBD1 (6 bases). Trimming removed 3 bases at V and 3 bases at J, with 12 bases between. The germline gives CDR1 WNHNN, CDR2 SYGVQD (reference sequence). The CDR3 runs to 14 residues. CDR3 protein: CASSDKTGLYEQYF. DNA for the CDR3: TGCGCCAGCAGTGACAAAACAGGGCTCTACGAGCAGTACTTC.

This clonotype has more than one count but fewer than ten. As DNA, the CDR3 is TGTGCCAGTAGTATACCGGACAGGGGGCGAGAAAAACTGTTTTTT. Protein sequence: CASSIPDRGREKLFF. The chain carries TRBV19 and TRBJ1-4, with 11 bases lining up with TRBD1. Germline V lookup: CDR1 LNHDA, CDR2 SQIVND (reference sequence). The CDR3 sequence is 15 residues long. The junction had 4 bases not matched to a gene; V was cut back by 2 bases and J by 8 bases.

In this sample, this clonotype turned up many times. The CDR3 sequence is CASSARTGNNSPLHF. CDR3 sequence (DNA): TGTGCCAGCAGTGCCCGGACAGGCAATAATTCACCCCTCCACTTT. This chain links TRBV25-1 with TRBJ1-6; 7 bases align to TRBD1. Per the germline V gene, CDR1 is MGHDK and CDR2 is SYGVNS. V lost 4 bases to trimming and J lost 5 bases; unmatched junction nucleotides: 5. The CDR3 runs 15 residues.

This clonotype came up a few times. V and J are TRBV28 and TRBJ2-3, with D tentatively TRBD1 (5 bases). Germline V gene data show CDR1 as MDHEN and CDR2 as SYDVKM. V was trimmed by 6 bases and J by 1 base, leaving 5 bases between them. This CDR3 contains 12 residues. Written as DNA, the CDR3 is TGTGCCAGCAGACAGGGCACAGATACGCAGTATTTT. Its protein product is CASRQGTDTQYF.

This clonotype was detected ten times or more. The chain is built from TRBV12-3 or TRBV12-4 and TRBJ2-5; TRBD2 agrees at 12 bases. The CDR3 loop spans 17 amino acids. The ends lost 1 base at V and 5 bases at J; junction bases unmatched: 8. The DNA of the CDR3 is TGTGCCAGCAGTTTAGGGACTAGCGGGAAGGGAGCCGAGACCCAGTACTTC. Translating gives CASSLGTSGKGAETQYF.

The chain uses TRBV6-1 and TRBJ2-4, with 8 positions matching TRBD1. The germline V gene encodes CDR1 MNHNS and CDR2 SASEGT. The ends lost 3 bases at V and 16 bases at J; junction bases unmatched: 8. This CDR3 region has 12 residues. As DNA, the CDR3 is TGTGCCAGCAGTGATCCCAGGGGGCGAAGCTACTTC. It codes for CASSDPRGRSYF.